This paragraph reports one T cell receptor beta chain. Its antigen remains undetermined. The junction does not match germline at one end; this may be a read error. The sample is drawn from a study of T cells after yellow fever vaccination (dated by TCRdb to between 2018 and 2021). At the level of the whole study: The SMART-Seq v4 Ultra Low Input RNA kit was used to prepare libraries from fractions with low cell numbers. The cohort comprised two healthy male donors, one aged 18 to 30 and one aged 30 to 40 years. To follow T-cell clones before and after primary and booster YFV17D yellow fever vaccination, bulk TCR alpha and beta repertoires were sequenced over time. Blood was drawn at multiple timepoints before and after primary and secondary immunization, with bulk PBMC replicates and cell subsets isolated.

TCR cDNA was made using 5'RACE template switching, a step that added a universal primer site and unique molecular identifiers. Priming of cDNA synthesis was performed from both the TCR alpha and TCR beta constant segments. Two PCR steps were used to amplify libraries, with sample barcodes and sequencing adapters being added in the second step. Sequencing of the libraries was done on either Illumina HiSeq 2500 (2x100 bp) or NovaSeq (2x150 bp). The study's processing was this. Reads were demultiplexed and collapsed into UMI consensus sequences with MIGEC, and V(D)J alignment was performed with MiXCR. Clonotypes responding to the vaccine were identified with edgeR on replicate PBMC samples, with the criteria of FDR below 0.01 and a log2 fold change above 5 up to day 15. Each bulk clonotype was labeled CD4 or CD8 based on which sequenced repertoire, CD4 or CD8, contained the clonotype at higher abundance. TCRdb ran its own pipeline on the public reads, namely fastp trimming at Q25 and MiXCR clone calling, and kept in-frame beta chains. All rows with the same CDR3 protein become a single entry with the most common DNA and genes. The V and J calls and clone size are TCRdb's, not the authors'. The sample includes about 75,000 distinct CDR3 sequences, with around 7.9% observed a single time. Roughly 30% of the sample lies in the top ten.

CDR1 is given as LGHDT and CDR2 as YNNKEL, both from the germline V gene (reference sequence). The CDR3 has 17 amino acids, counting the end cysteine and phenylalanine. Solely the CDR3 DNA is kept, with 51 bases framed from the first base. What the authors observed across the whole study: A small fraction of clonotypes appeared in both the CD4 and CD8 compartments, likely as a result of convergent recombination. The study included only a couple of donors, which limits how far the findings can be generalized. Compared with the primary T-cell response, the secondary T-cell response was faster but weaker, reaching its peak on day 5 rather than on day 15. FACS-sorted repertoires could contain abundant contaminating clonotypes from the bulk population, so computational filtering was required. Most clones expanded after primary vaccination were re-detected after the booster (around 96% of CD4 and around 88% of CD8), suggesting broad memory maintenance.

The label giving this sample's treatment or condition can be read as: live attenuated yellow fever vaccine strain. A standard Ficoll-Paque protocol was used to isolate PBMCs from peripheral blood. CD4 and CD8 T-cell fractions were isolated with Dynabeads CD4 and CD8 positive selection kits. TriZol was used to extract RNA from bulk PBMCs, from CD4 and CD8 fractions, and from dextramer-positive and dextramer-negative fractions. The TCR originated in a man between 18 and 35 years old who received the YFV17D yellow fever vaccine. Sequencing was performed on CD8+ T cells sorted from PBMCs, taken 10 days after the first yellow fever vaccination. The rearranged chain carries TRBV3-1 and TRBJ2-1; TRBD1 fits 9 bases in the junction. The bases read TGTGCCAGCAGCCCTGACAGGGGGTGGTTTACTGGGAATGCGCAGTTCTTC. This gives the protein CASSPDRGWFTGNAQFF.